This T cell receptor beta chain appears in the sequencing data of a study of cytomegalovirus exposure and HLA in healthy donors. CDR1 is SSHAT, CDR2 FNYEAQ, per germline (reference sequence). CDR3 length: 15 amino acids. The method was immunoSEQ multiplex PCR; TCRdb's version includes in-frame clones alone and lacks a portion of them. The repertoire holds approximately 65,000 clones, with 90% to 95% as singletons. To note about this clone: A junction end diverges from the germline sequence, so it may reflect a read error.

This sequence joins TRBV7-7 and TRBJ2-2; no firm D call. The source of this sequence is a man between 18 and 35 years old in good health and CMV-seropositive. Material for sequencing was PBMCs. CDR3 residues: CASSPRLDNTGELFF. The CDR3 DNA reads TGTGCTAGCAGCCCGAGACTTGATAACACCGGGGAGCTGTTTTTT.